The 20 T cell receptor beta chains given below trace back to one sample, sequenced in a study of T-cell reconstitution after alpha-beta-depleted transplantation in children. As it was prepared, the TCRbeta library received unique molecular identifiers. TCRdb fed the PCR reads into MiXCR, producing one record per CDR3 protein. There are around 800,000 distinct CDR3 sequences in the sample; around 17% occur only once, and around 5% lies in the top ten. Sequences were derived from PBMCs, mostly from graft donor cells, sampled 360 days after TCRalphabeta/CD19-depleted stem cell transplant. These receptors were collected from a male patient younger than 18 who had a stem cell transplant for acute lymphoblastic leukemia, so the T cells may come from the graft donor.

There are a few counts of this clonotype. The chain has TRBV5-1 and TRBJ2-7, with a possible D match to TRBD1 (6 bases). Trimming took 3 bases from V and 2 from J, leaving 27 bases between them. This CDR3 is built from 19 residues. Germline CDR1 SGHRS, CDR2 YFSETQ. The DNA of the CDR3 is TGCGCCAGCAGCTCCACACGGACAGCTAAATCCATAAAACCCTACGAGCAGTACTTC. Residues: CASSSTRTAKSIKPYEQYF. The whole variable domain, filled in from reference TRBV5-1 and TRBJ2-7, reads KAGVTQTPRYLIKTRGQQVTLSCSPISGHRSVSWYQQTPGQGLQFLFEYFSETQRNKGNFPGRFSGRQFSNSRSEMNVSTLELGDSALYLCASSSTRTAKSIKPYEQYFGPGTRLTVT.

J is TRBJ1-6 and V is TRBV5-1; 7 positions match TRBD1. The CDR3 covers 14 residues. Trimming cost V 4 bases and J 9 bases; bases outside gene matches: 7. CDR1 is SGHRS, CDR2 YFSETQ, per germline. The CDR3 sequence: CASSPGQHGSPLHF. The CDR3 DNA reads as TGCGCCAGCAGCCCGGGACAGCATGGTTCACCCCTCCACTTT.

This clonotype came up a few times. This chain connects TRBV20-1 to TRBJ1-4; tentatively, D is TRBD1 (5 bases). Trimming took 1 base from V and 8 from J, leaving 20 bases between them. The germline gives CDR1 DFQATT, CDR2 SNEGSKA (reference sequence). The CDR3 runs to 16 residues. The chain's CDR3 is CSARVGGVDDGEKLFF. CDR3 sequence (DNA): TGCAGTGCTAGAGTTGGGGGGGTGGACGACGGGGAAAAACTGTTTTTT.

The CDR3, as DNA: TGTGCCAGCAGTGAATATCCACCGGGCCTGAACACTGAAGCTTTCTTT. Translating it yields CASSEYPPGLNTEAFF. J is TRBJ1-1 and V is TRBV25-1; D not certain. The CDR3 runs to 16 residues. The germline CDR1 and CDR2 sequences are MGHDK and SYGVNS. Trimming left V 0 bases short and J 0 bases short, with 11 bases between. Variable domain in full (rest from reference TRBV25-1 and TRBJ1-1): EADIYQTPRYLVIGTGKKITLECSQTMGHDKMYWYQQDPGMELHLIHYSYGVNSTEKGDLSSESTVSRIRTEHFPLTLESARPSHTSQYLCASSEYPPGLNTEAFFGQGTRLTVV.

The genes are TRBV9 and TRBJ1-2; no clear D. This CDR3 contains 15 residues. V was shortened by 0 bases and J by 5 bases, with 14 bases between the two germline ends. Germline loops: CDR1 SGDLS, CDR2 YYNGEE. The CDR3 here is CASSVGPDPKYGYTF. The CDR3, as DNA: TGTGCCAGCAGCGTAGGGCCGGATCCCAAATATGGCTACACCTTC.

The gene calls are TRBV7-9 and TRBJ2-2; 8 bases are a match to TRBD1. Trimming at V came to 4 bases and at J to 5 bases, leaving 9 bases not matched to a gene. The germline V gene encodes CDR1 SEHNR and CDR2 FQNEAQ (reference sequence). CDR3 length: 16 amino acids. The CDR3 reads CASSSIYRGKTGELFF. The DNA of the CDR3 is TGTGCCAGCAGCTCCATCTACAGGGGGAAAACCGGGGAGCTGTTTTTT.

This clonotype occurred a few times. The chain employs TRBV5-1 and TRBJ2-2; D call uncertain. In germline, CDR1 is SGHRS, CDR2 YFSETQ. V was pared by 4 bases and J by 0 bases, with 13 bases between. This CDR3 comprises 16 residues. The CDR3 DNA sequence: TGCGCCAGCAGCCAACAGCCGACGGCGAACACCGGGGAGCTGTTTTTT. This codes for CASSQQPTANTGELFF.

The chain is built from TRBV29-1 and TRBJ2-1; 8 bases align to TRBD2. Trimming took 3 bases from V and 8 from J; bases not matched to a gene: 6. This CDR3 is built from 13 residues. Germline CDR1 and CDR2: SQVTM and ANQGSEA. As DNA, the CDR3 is TGCAGCGTTGAGACGGGGGGGGCCGATGAGCAGTTCTTC. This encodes CSVETGGADEQFF.

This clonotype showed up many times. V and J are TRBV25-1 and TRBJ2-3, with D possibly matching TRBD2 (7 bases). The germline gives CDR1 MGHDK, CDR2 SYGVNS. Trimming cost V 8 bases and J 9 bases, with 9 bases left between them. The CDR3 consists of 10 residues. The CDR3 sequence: CASGGGTQYF. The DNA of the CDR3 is TGTGCCAGCGGGGGGGGCACGCAGTATTTT.

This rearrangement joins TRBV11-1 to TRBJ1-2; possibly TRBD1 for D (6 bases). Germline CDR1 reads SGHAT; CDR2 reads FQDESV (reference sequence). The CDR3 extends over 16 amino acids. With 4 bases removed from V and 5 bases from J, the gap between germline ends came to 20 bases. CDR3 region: CASSSTSGTKFYGYTF. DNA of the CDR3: TGTGCCAGCAGCTCCACCTCCGGGACAAAATTTTATGGCTACACCTTC. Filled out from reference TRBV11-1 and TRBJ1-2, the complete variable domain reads EAEVAQSPRYKITEKSQAVAFWCDPISGHATLYWYRQILGQGPELLVQFQDESVVDDSQLPKDRFSAERLKGVDSTLKIQPAELGDSAMYLCASSSTSGTKFYGYTFGSGTRLTVV.

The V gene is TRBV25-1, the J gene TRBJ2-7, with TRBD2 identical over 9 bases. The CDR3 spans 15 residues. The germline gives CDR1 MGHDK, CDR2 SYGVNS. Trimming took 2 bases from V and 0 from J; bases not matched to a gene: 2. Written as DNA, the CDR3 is TGTGCCAGCAGTGAACTTAGCGGGAGCTCCTACGAGCAGTACTTC. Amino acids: CASSELSGSSYEQYF.

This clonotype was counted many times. The CDR3 loop reads CASRFGQSRTRYEQYF. CDR3 nucleotides: TGTGCCAGCAGGTTTGGACAGAGCAGAACCAGATACGAGCAGTACTTC. The V and J genes are TRBV5-6 and TRBJ2-7, with D possibly being TRBD1 (6 bases). The ends were cut back, 5 bases at V and 4 bases at J, with 22 bases in the middle. Germline V CDR1 and CDR2: SGHDT, YYEEEE. This CDR3 region has 16 residues.

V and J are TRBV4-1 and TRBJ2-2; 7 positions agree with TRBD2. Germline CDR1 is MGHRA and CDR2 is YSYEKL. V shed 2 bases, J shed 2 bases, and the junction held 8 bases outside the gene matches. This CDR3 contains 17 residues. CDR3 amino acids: CASSQSGLADNTGELFF. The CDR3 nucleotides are TGCGCCAGCAGCCAAAGTGGCCTAGCGGACAACACCGGGGAGCTGTTTTTT.

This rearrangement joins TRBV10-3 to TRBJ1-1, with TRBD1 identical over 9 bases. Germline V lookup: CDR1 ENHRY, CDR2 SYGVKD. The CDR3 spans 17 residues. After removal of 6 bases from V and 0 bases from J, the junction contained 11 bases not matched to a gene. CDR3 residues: CAIRPGQGNFVNTEAFF. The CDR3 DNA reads TGTGCCATCAGACCGGGACAGGGAAACTTCGTGAACACTGAAGCTTTCTTT.

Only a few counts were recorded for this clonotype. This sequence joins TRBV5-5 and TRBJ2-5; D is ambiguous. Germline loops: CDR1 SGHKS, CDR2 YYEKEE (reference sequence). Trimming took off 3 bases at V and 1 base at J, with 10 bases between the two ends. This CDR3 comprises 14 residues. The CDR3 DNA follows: TGTGCCAGCAGCTCGTCCTATCCCCAAGAGACCCAGTACTTC. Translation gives CASSSSYPQETQYF. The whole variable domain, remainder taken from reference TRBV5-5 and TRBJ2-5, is DAGVTQSPTHLIKTRGQQVTLRCSPISGHKSVSWYQQVLGQGPQFIFQYYEKEERGRGNFPDRFSARQFPNYSSELNVNALLLGDSALYLCASSSSYPQETQYFGPGTRLLVL.

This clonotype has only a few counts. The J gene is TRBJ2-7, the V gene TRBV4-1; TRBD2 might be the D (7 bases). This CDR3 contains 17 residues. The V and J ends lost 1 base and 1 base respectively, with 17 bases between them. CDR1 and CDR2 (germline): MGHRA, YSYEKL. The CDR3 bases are TGCGCCAGCAGCCAAGGGGAGGGGGAGGGAGCATCCTACGAGCAGTACTTC. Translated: CASSQGEGEGASYEQYF.

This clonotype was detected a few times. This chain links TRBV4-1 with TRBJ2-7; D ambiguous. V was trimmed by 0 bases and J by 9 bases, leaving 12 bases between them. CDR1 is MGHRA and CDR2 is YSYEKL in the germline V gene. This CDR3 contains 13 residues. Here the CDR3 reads CASSQDIRVGQYF. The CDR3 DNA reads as TGCGCCAGCAGCCAAGATATCCGGGTCGGGCAGTACTTC.

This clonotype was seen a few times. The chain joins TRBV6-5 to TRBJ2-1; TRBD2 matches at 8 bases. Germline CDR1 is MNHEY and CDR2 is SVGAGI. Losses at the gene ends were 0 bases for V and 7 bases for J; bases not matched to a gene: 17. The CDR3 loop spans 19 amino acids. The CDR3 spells CASSYSRLNLAGSWNEQFF. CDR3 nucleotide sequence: TGTGCCAGCAGTTACTCAAGGTTGAACCTAGCGGGCTCTTGGAATGAGCAGTTCTTC.

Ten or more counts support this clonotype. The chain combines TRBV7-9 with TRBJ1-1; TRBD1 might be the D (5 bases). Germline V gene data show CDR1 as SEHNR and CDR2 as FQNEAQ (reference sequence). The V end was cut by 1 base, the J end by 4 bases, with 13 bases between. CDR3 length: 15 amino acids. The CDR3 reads CASSLVRGMSTEAFF. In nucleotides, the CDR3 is TGTGCCAGCAGCTTAGTTCGGGGCATGAGCACTGAAGCTTTCTTT.

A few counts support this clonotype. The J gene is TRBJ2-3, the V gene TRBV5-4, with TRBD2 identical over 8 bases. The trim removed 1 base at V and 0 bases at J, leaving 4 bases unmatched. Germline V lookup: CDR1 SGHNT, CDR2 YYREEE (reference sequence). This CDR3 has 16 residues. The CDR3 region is CASSLRAGASTDTQYF. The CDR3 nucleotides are TGTGCCAGCAGCTTGAGAGCGGGGGCTAGCACAGATACGCAGTATTTT.